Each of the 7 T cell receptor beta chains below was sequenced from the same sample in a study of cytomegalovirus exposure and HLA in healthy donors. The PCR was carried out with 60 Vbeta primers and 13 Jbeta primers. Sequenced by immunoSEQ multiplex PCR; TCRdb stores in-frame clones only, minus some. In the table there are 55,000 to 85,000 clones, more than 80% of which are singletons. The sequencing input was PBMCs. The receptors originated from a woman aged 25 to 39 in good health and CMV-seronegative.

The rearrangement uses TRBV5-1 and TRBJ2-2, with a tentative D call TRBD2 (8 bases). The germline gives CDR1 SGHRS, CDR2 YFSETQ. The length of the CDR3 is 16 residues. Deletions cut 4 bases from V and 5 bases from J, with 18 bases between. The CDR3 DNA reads TGCGCCAGCAGCCGGGAGGGGGCTAGCGGGACCGGGGAGCTGTTTTTT. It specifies CASSREGASGTGELFF.

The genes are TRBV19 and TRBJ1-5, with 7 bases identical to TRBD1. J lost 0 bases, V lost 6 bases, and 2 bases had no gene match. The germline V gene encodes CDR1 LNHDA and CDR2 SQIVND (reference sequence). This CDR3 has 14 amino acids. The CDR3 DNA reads TGTGCCAGTAGCGGGACAGCTAGCAATCAGCCCCAGCATTTT. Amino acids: CASSGTASNQPQHF.

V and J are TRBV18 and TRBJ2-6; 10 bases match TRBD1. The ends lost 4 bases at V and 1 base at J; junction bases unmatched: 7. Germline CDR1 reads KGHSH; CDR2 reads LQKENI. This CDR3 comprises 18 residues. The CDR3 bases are TGTGCCAGCTCACTCCAGACAGGGGGCGTATCTGGGGCCAACGTCCTGACTTTC. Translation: CASSLQTGGVSGANVLTF.

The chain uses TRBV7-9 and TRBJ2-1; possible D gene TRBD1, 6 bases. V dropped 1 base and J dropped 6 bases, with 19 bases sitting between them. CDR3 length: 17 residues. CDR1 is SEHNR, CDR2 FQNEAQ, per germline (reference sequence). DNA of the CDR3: TGTGCCAGCAGCTTAGTTCTGGCGGCAGGGGTGCGCAATGAGCAGTTCTTC. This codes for CASSLVLAAGVRNEQFF.

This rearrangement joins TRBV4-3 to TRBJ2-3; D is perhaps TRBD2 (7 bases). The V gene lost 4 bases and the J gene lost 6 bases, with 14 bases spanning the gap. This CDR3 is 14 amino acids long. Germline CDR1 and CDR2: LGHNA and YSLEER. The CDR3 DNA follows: TGCGCCAGCAGCCTGGGGGGGCGCGGGGATACGCAGTATTTT. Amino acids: CASSLGGRGDTQYF.

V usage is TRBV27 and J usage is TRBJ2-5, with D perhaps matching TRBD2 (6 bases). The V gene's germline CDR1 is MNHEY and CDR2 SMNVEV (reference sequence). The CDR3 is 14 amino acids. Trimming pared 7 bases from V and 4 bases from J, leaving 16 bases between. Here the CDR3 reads CASTALGGRETQYF. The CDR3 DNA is TGTGCCAGCACCGCACTCGGGGGTAGAGAGACCCAGTACTTC.

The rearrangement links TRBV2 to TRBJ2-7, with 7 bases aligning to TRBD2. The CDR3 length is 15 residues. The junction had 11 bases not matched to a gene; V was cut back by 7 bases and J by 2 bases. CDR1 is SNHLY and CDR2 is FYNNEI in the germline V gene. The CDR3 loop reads CASKGRAGEAYEQYF. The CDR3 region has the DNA TGTGCCAGCAAAGGGAGGGCGGGAGAGGCCTACGAGCAGTACTTC.